This T cell receptor beta chain was found in a study of T-cell reconstitution after alpha-beta-depleted transplantation in children. Broader study findings: After transplant, high TCRbeta diversity at day 60 in some patients arose from surviving recipient T cells and thymic progenitors. Newly produced T cells mostly accounted for T-cell counts and diversity one year post-transplant. Expanded graft clones, several hundred of them, were reportedly the source of alpha-beta T cells about two months after transplant.

Preparing the TCRbeta library involved the use of unique molecular identifiers. TCRdb fed the PCR reads into MiXCR, producing one record per CDR3 protein. This sample has some 440,000 distinct CDR3 sequences, with 15% to 20% found just once. This clonotype was seen a few times. Its antigen is not identified. The CDR3 is made up of 17 amino acids. The V gene end was trimmed by 6 bases and the J gene end by 0 bases; junction bases not matched to a gene: 9. The germline V gene has CDR1 MNHNS and CDR2 SASEGT. This sequence originates from a boy in the first two years of life who had a stem cell transplant for Wiskott-Aldrich syndrome, so the T cells may come from the graft donor. This rearrangement joins TRBV6-1 to TRBJ2-2, with 8 nucleotides matching TRBD2. The sample here was PBMCs, mostly from graft donor cells, taken 360 days after TCRalphabeta/CD19-depleted stem cell transplant. The CDR3 DNA reads as TGTGCCAGCAGCAGATTTAGCGGGACTACGAACACCGGGGAGCTGTTTTTT. This translates into CASSRFSGTTNTGELFF.